The next 23 T cell receptor beta chains were all read from a single sample in a study of cytomegalovirus exposure and HLA in healthy donors. With 60 Vbeta and 13 Jbeta primers, the PCR was carried out. Produced via immunoSEQ multiplex PCR; TCRdb's table is partial and in-frame only. In the table there are 200,000 to 250,000 clones, 70% to 85% of which are singletons. The sequencing sample was made of PBMCs. Source of these receptors: a woman between 35 and 50 years old in good health and CMV-seronegative.

Written as DNA, the CDR3 is TGTGCCAGCAGCTTAGGTTCTACAGGAAGGGGCAATCAGCCCCAGCATTTT. It translates to CASSLGSTGRGNQPQHF. The chain is built from TRBV7-9 and TRBJ1-5; TRBD1 might be the D (5 bases). The CDR3 runs 17 residues. CDR1 is SEHNR, CDR2 FQNEAQ, per germline (reference sequence). V lost 1 base and J 2 bases, leaving 15 bases between the germline ends.

The chain couples TRBV5-1 to TRBJ2-5; D is unresolved. The CDR3 has 13 residues. The V gene lost 5 bases and the J gene lost 4 bases, with 12 bases spanning the gap. The germline gives CDR1 SGHRS, CDR2 YFSETQ. The CDR3 DNA sequence: TGCGCCAGCAGGCAATACAGCACAGAGACCCAGTACTTC. It yields the protein CASRQYSTETQYF. Using reference TRBV5-1 and TRBJ2-5 for the parts outside the CDR3, the full variable domain is KAGVTQTPRYLIKTRGQQVTLSCSPISGHRSVSWYQQTPGQGLQFLFEYFSETQRNKGNFPGRFSGRQFSNSRSEMNVSTLELGDSALYLCASRQYSTETQYFGPGTRLLVL.

Only one count was recorded for this clone. The chain employs TRBV19 and TRBJ1-1, with 10 bases identical to TRBD1. CDR1 is LNHDA and CDR2 is SQIVND in the germline V gene (reference sequence). The J segment lost 1 base and the V segment lost 5 bases, leaving 4 bases of the junction unmatched. This CDR3 has 15 residues. In DNA, the CDR3 is TGTGCCAGTAGTCGACAGGGGGCAGGGAACACTGAAGCTTTCTTT. Translation: CASSRQGAGNTEAFF.

The chain employs TRBV5-1 and TRBJ1-1, with 7 bases aligning to TRBD1. CDR3 length: 15 residues. CDR1 and CDR2 (germline): SGHRS, YFSETQ. V lost 1 base, J lost 1 base, and 4 bases stayed unmatched. CDR3: CASSLYRQGNTEAFF. The CDR3 DNA reads TGCGCCAGCAGCTTGTATAGACAGGGGAACACTGAAGCTTTCTTT. Based on the CDR3 plus reference TRBV5-1 and TRBJ1-1, the full variable domain is KAGVTQTPRYLIKTRGQQVTLSCSPISGHRSVSWYQQTPGQGLQFLFEYFSETQRNKGNFPGRFSGRQFSNSRSEMNVSTLELGDSALYLCASSLYRQGNTEAFFGQGTRLTVV.

This chain joins TRBV9 and TRBJ1-3; D is unresolved. The CDR3 contains 14 residues. CDR1 and CDR2 (germline): SGDLS, YYNGEE. The V gene lost 4 bases and the J gene lost 4 bases, with 12 bases spanning the gap. CDR3 protein: CASSPLSLGNTIYF. Written as DNA, the CDR3 is TGTGCCAGCAGCCCCCTCTCTCTGGGAAACACCATATATTTT.

The V call is TRBV7-6, the J call TRBJ2-3; D gene unclear. The V gene's germline CDR1 is SGHVS and CDR2 FNYEAQ. Trimming shortened V by 6 bases and J by 2 bases, and 6 bases separated the two germline ends. CDR3 length: 12 amino acids. CDR3 sequence (DNA): TGTGCCAGCAGTAGTTTCACAGATACGCAGTATTTT. Its protein is CASSSFTDTQYF.

This chain connects TRBV7-9 to TRBJ1-3; 8 bases agree with TRBD1. Germline trimming cut 6 bases from V and 0 bases from J; bases unmatched to any gene: 7. The CDR3 has 16 residues. Germline assignment: CDR1 SEHNR and CDR2 FQNEAQ (reference sequence). The CDR3 spells CASRETGASSGNTIYF. In DNA, the CDR3 is TGTGCCAGCAGGGAGACAGGGGCTAGCTCTGGAAACACCATATATTTT.

The chain recombines TRBV7-3 with TRBJ2-6, with D uncertain. Trimming took 1 base from V and 2 from J, leaving 6 bases between them. Germline V gives CDR1 SGHTA, CDR2 FQGTGA. CDR3 size: 15 residues. DNA of the CDR3: TGTGCCAGCAGCTTAAACTCGGCTGGGGCCAACGTCCTGACTTTC. This gives the protein CASSLNSAGANVLTF.

V gene TRBV5-1 combines with J gene TRBJ1-1; TRBD1 matches 10 bases. With V trimmed by 4 bases and J by 6 bases, 18 bases remained unmatched. Germline values: CDR1 SGHRS, CDR2 YFSETQ. The length of the CDR3 is 18 residues. CDR3 DNA: TGCGCCAGCAGCGGAAAACCACCGGGACAGGGGCCCAAAGCTGAAGCTTTCTTT. Translated, it gives CASSGKPPGQGPKAEAFF.

This rearrangement joins TRBV7-9 to TRBJ2-5; perhaps TRBD1 as D (6 bases). Per the germline V gene, CDR1 is SEHNR and CDR2 is FQNEAQ (reference sequence). The CDR3 is 13 amino acids. The V end lost 6 bases, the J end lost 4 bases, and 12 bases lay between the germline ends. This CDR3 reads CASSPRTAETQYF. The DNA for the CDR3 is TGTGCCAGCAGTCCCAGGACAGCAGAGACCCAGTACTTC.

This chain joins TRBV5-1 and TRBJ2-1; TRBD1 matches 7 bases. CDR1 and CDR2 (germline): SGHRS, YFSETQ. V shed 2 bases, J shed 4 bases, and the junction held 9 bases outside the gene matches. This CDR3 contains 16 residues. This chain's CDR3 is CASSLGGGELYNEQFF. The CDR3 bases are TGCGCCAGCAGCTTAGGGGGCGGAGAGCTTTACAATGAGCAGTTCTTC. Variable domain in full (rest from reference TRBV5-1 and TRBJ2-1): KAGVTQTPRYLIKTRGQQVTLSCSPISGHRSVSWYQQTPGQGLQFLFEYFSETQRNKGNFPGRFSGRQFSNSRSEMNVSTLELGDSALYLCASSLGGGELYNEQFFGPGTRLTVL.

The chain links TRBV5-1 to TRBJ2-2, with D possibly matching TRBD1 (5 bases). The CDR3 contains 12 residues. Deletions cut 3 bases from V and 11 bases from J, with 11 bases between. Per germline, CDR1 SGHRS and CDR2 YFSETQ. CDR3 protein: CASSWGIDELFF. DNA of the CDR3: TGCGCCAGCAGCTGGGGCATAGATGAGCTGTTTTTT.

J is TRBJ1-6 and V is TRBV18; TRBD1 matches 7 bases. J was trimmed by 7 bases and V by 2 bases; bases with no gene match: 5. This CDR3 comprises 15 residues. CDR1 KGHSH and CDR2 LQKENI come from the germline V gene. The chain's CDR3 is CASSPKGQTNSPLHF. CDR3 sequence (DNA): TGTGCCAGCTCACCAAAGGGACAGACGAATTCACCCCTCCACTTT. Looking up the rest from reference TRBV18 and TRBJ1-6 gives the full variable domain: NAGVMQNPRHLVRRRGQEARLRCSPMKGHSHVYWYRQLPEEGLKFMVYLQKENIIDESGMPKERFSAEFPKEGPSILRIQQVVRGDSAAYFCASSPKGQTNSPLHFGNGTRLTVT.

The J gene is TRBJ1-1, the V gene TRBV7-2; 7 bases agree with TRBD1. CDR3 length: 14 residues. CDR1 and CDR2 from the germline V gene are SGHTA and FQGNSA. The V gene end was trimmed by 2 bases and the J gene end by 0 bases; junction bases not matched to a gene: 0. In nucleotides, the CDR3 is TGTGCCAGCAGCTTACAGGGGGTGAACACTGAAGCTTTCTTT. This sequence encodes CASSLQGVNTEAFF.

This chain links TRBV11-3 with TRBJ1-6; perhaps TRBD1 as D (5 bases). The CDR3 extends over 15 amino acids. From germline, CDR1 is SGHNT and CDR2 YENEEA. V lost 3 bases and J 6 bases, leaving 12 bases between the germline ends. DNA for the CDR3: TGTGCCAGCAGCTTTGGAGGGGAGGTTAATTCACCCCTCCACTTT. It translates to CASSFGGEVNSPLHF. Full variable domain (rest looked up from reference TRBV11-3 and TRBJ1-6): EAGVVQSPRYKIIEKKQPVAFWCNPISGHNTLYWYLQNLGQGPELLIRYENEEAVDDSQLPKDRFSAERLKGVDSTLKIQPAELGDSAVYLCASSFGGEVNSPLHFGNGTRLTVT.

The chain is built from TRBV18 and TRBJ2-3; D may be TRBD2 (5 bases). V shed 7 bases and J shed 6 bases, with 14 bases lying between them. The CDR3 sequence is 13 residues long. Germline CDR1 is KGHSH and CDR2 is LQKENI. The CDR3 coding sequence is TGTGCCAGCTTGACCGGAGGTGGCGATACGCAGTATTTT. This codes for CASLTGGGDTQYF.

This sequence joins TRBV5-1 and TRBJ1-1; no clear D gene. Trimming removed 7 bases at V and 1 base at J, with 11 bases between. The CDR3 spans 13 residues. Germline V gene lookup returns CDR1 SGHRS and CDR2 YFSETQ. CDR3: CASRRTENTEAFF. CDR3 DNA sequence: TGCGCCAGCCGTCGAACAGAGAACACTGAAGCTTTCTTT.

The chain recombines TRBV9 with TRBJ2-7, with TRBD1 identical over 8 bases. From germline, CDR1 is SGDLS and CDR2 YYNGEE. The J segment lost 4 bases and the V segment lost 3 bases, leaving 6 bases of the junction unmatched. The CDR3 has 14 residues. DNA for the CDR3: TGTGCCAGCAGCGCCGGGACAGGAGGGTACGAGCAGTACTTC. Its translation is CASSAGTGGYEQYF.

The chain employs TRBV7-2 and TRBJ1-5; no clear D. The CDR3 runs 13 residues. Per germline, CDR1 SGHTA and CDR2 FQGNSA. V lost 5 bases and J lost 3, with 8 bases in between. The chain's CDR3 is CASSRGPNQPQHF. The CDR3 nucleotides are TGTGCCAGCAGCCGAGGGCCCAATCAGCCCCAGCATTTT.

This chain uses TRBV2 with TRBJ2-7; no clear D gene. V was cut by 5 bases and J by 2 bases, with 16 bases left in between. CDR3 length equals 15 residues. Looked up from germline, CDR1 is SNHLY and CDR2 is FYNNEI. The CDR3 DNA follows: TGTGCCAGCAGTAATACCCTATCCCGCCCCTACGAGCAGTACTTC. It specifies CASSNTLSRPYEQYF.

This chain uses TRBV11-2 with TRBJ1-6, with a possible D match to TRBD1 (5 bases). The CDR3 contains 14 residues. The V gene lost 3 bases and the J gene lost 9 bases, with 12 bases spanning the gap. The germline gives CDR1 SGHAT, CDR2 FQNNGV. CDR3 sequence: CASSLGGVGSPLHF. CDR3 coding DNA: TGTGCCAGCAGCTTGGGGGGGGTGGGTTCACCCCTCCACTTT.

The chain's CDR3 is CASSWDTYGYTF. DNA for the CDR3: TGTGCCAGCAGTTGGGACACCTATGGCTACACCTTC. The V and J genes are TRBV28 and TRBJ1-2; a weak D match, TRBD1 (6 bases). The CDR3 spans 12 residues. Trimming shortened V by 4 bases and J by 4 bases, and 7 bases separated the two germline ends. Germline-derived CDR1 and CDR2 are MDHEN and SYDVKM.

On this clone itself: One end of the junction varies from germline; a read error may be responsible. The rearrangement uses TRBV7-2 and TRBJ1-2; 10 nucleotides line up with TRBD1. The CDR3 runs 11 residues. The V gene's germline CDR1 is SGHTA and CDR2 FQGNSA. This CDR3 is CASSYGTGVNF. The CDR3 bases are TGTGCCAGCAGCTATGGGACAGGGGTCAATTTC.